This T cell receptor (beta chain) comes out of a study of post-analysis software for immune sequencing data. Study observations and caveats: TRBV5-6, TRBV5-1 and TRBV20-1 belonged to a set of about five TRBV segments that were more frequent in patients than controls.

The TCR beta cDNA libraries contained unique molecular identifiers. A single record per CDR3 protein comes from TCRdb applying MiXCR to the PCR reads. The profile shows 800,000 to 950,000 distinct CDR3 sequences, approximately 53% of them singletons. Trimming took 3 bases from V and 2 from J; bases not matched to a gene: 5. The CDR3 loop spans 15 amino acids. Turning to this clonotype: Antigen: not known.

Source material: blood. This sequence originates from a girl aged 10-17 years with multiple sclerosis. V and J are TRBV12-3 or TRBV12-4 and TRBJ2-3, with 7 bases fitting TRBD2. The CDR3 loop reads CASSFLAGDTDTQYF. Here the CDR3 DNA reads TGTGCCAGCAGTTTTCTCGCGGGGGACACAGATACGCAGTATTTT.